This T cell receptor (beta chain) was sequenced during a study of regulatory T cells in long-lasting Graves disease. The time point denotes: newly diagnosed GD, antithyroid drugs for less than 3 months. PBMC-extracted RNA yielded the TCR library. Arm-PCR of CDR3 regions and iRepertoire HTBI primers were used to build TCR beta libraries. Each CDR3 protein gets one entry after TCRdb re-called the multiplex PCR reads with MiXCR. The top ten clones hold roughly 10% of a sample with 400,000 to 450,000 distinct CDR3 sequences, roughly 17% of them seen once. Trimming cost V 6 bases and J 0 bases; bases outside gene matches: 10. Germline V CDR1 and CDR2: MDHEN, SYDVKM. The CDR3 contains 17 residues. This clonotype was detected a few times. The same sample was also used in a study of T cells in Graves' hyperthyroidism and ophthalmopathy.

The source was peripheral blood mononuclear cells (PBMCs), collected at new diagnosis, from a patient treated with antithyroid drugs. This sequence joins TRBV28 and TRBJ2-1, with 8 nucleotides matching TRBD2. This clonotype was sampled from a woman aged 30 to 39 with Graves disease. The CDR3 nucleotides are TGTGCCAGCAGCCCCCCCCCGAGCGGGAGCTCCTACAATGAGCAGTTCTTC. It specifies CASSPPPSGSSYNEQFF.